This is a list of T cell receptor beta chains from one sample in a study of blood T cell repertoires in COVID-19. This table comes from immunoSEQ multiplex PCR, and its TCRdb copy is limited to in-frame clones, with some not included. Of approximately 170,000 clones in the sample, 84% are singletons; the top ten hold approximately 10%. The sequenced material came from peripheral blood. The receptors were sampled from a man in his 70s with active or convalescent COVID-19. Both conserved end residues are part of each CDR3. A D gene is named only where the DNA matches it firmly. Not every row has a clone size; where given, it reads once, few, many or a size class.

>TRBD1|13|TRBV30|TRBJ1-1|.
TGTGCCTGGAGGACAGGGAGGATCTCTGAAGCTTTCTTT
CAWRTGRISEAFF
>.|13|TRBV19|TRBJ2-5|.
TGTGCCAGTAGACGACTAGGAGGAGAGACCCAGTACTTC
CASRRLGGETQYF
>.|19|TRBV3-1/TRBV3-2|TRBJ2-6|.
TGTGCCAGCAGCCAAGACGTGCGACAGCTTAACTCTGGGGCCAACGTCCTGACTTTC
CASSQDVRQLNSGANVLTF
>.|15|TRBV10-3|TRBJ1-5|few
TGTGCCATAAGGGAATTTGACGGACAAAATCAGCCCCAGCATTTT
CAIREFDGQNQPQHF
>.|14|TRBV19|TRBJ2-2|.
TGTGCCAGTAGTATAGGGGCGGGCACCGGGGAGCTGTTTTTT
CASSIGAGTGELFF
>.|13|TRBV6-5|TRBJ2-1|.
TGTGCCAGCAGGCGTAGCTCCTACAATGAGCAGTTCTTC
CASRRSSYNEQFF
>.|14|TRBV4-3|TRBJ2-4|.
TGCGCCAGCAGCCACGGAACAGGGTCAAACATTCAGTACTTC
CASSHGTGSNIQYF
>TRBD1|15|TRBV7-6|TRBJ1-2|.
TGTGCCAGCAGCTCCGGGACAGCTTCCTACTATGGCTACACCTTC
CASSSGTASYYGYTF
>.|15|TRBV5-4|TRBJ1-6|.
TGTGCCAGCAGCTTGGCGGGGGGCTTGAATTCACCCCTCCACTTT
CASSLAGGLNSPLHF
>TRBD2|15|TRBV28|TRBJ2-7|.
TGTGCCAGCAGCCCAACTAGCGGGGCCTTCTACGAGCAGTACTTC
CASSPTSGAFYEQYF
>.|12|TRBV30|TRBJ1-4|.
TGTGCCTGGAGTGTACCACAGGAAAAACTGTTTTTT
CAWSVPQEKLFF
>TRBD1|15|TRBV5-6|TRBJ1-1|.
TGTGCCAGCAGCTTGTTACAGGGGTTGAACACTGAAGCTTTCTTT
CASSLLQGLNTEAFF
>.|14|TRBV27|TRBJ1-5|once
TGTGCCAGCAGTCCCCTCTTCCCCGATCAGCCCCAGCATTTT
CASSPLFPDQPQHF
>.|13|TRBV6-2/TRBV6-3|TRBJ1-4|few
TGTGCCAGCAGTACGGGGAAAATCGGAAAACTGTTTTTT
CASSTGKIGKLFF
>.|13|TRBV5-1|TRBJ2-5|.
TGCGCCAGCAGCTTGGGGAGCCAAGAGACCCAGTACTTC
CASSLGSQETQYF
>TRBD1|14|TRBV30|TRBJ1-4|.
TGTGCCTGGAAGGGGACAGCAACTAATGAAAAACTGTTTTTT
CAWKGTATNEKLFF
>.|14|TRBV6-5|TRBJ1-2|.
TGTGCCAGCACCCGCAGCTCGACAGCCTATGGCTACACCTTC
CASTRSSTAYGYTF
>TRBD1|14|TRBV5-4|TRBJ2-7|.
TGTGCCAGCAGCTTGGAGACAGGGGCGTACGAGCAGTACTTC
CASSLETGAYEQYF
>TRBD1|14|TRBV2|TRBJ1-2|.
TGTGCCAGCAGTGAATTGGGACAGGACTATGGCTACACCTTC
CASSELGQDYGYTF
>.|15|TRBV2|TRBJ1-2|.
TGTGCCAGCAGTGGGAGACTTACGGGGTACTATGGCTACACCTTC
CASSGRLTGYYGYTF
>.|13|TRBV12-3/TRBV12-4|TRBJ1-4|.
TGTGCCAGCAGTTTGCGGGGCAATGAAAAACTGTTTTTT
CASSLRGNEKLFF
>TRBD2|14|TRBV19|TRBJ2-7|once
TGTGCCAGTACCCTCAAGCGGGGGACCCTCGAGCAGTACTTC
CASTLKRGTLEQYF
>TRBD1|16|TRBV27|TRBJ1-4|.
TGTGCCAGCAGTCTCGGACAGGGAAGGGCTAATGAAAAACTGTTTTTT
CASSLGQGRANEKLFF
>TRBD1|14|TRBV7-2|TRBJ1-2|.
TGTGCCAGCAGCCTAACAGGGGACCCCTATGGCTACACCTTC
CASSLTGDPYGYTF
>.|19|TRBV28|TRBJ1-6|.
TGTGCCAGCAGTTTTCGGGGTTTGCTAGGACCGGGAGGTTATTCACCCCTCCACTTT
CASSFRGLLGPGGYSPLHF
>TRBD1|15|TRBV5-1|TRBJ1-2|.
TGCGCCAGCAGCTTGGGATCAGGGGGCGACTATGGCTACACCTTC
CASSLGSGGDYGYTF
>TRBD2|16|TRBV7-3|TRBJ2-3|.
TGTGCCAGCAGCTCGGGACTAGCGGGAGTTTCGGATACGCAGTATTTT
CASSSGLAGVSDTQYF
>TRBD1|13|TRBV28|TRBJ1-5|.
TGTGCCAGCAGTACAGGGGGGAGTCAGCCCCAGCATTTT
CASSTGGSQPQHF
>TRBD1|16|TRBV5-4|TRBJ2-4|.
TGTGCCAGCAGCTTGGGACAGGGGAGAGCCAAAAACATTCAGTACTTC
CASSLGQGRAKNIQYF
>.|17|TRBV4-3|TRBJ1-1|.
TGCGCCAGCAGCCGGACCGGGGGGGAGAAATGGAGCACTGAAGCTTTCTTT
CASSRTGGEKWSTEAFF
>TRBD1|14|TRBV29-1|TRBJ1-4|.
TGCAGCGTTCGTAGGGACAGGGGAAATGAAAAACTGTTTTTT
CSVRRDRGNEKLFF
>.|16|TRBV5-1|TRBJ2-1|.
TGCGCCAGCAGCTTAGGTAGCGGATCCTCCTACAATGAGCAGTTCTTC
CASSLGSGSSYNEQFF
>TRBD1|15|TRBV27|TRBJ1-1|.
TGTGCCAGCAGTCGGGACAGGGGGGCGAACACTGAAGCTTTCTTT
CASSRDRGANTEAFF
>.|12|TRBV11-1|TRBJ1-1|.
TGTGCCAGCAGCCGACACAACACTGAAGCTTTCTTT
CASSRHNTEAFF
>TRBD1|11|TRBV4-3|TRBJ2-3|.
TGCGCCAGCAGCCAGGGACAGGGTCAGTATTTT
CASSQGQGQYF
>.|13|TRBV4-3|TRBJ1-2|once
TGCGCCAGCAGCCAAGATGGGAGCTATGGCTACACCTTC
CASSQDGSYGYTF
>TRBD1|15|TRBV9|TRBJ2-7|.
TGTGCCAGCAGCCCAGCCGGGACAGGAGCCTACGAGCAGTACTTC
CASSPAGTGAYEQYF